This T cell receptor (beta chain) derives from a study of T cell changes during pregnancy in multiple sclerosis. Produced via immunoSEQ multiplex PCR; TCRdb's table is partial and in-frame only. The data contain approximately 88,000 clones, 80% to 95% of them singletons. Looked up from germline, CDR1 is SGHTA and CDR2 is FQGNSA. Trimming took off 5 bases at V and 5 bases at J, with 16 bases between the two ends. This CDR3 has 15 residues. The clonotype comes from a female donor with multiple sclerosis, enrolled in a pregnancy study. Sequences were derived from peripheral blood, sampled in the first trimester of pregnancy. The rearrangement links TRBV7-2 to TRBJ2-1; a possible D gene is TRBD1 (7 bases). This CDR3 is CASSPPGGSNNEQFF. The CDR3 DNA is TGTGCCAGCAGCCCCCCAGGGGGGAGTAACAATGAGCAGTTCTTC. The full variable domain, completed using reference TRBV7-2 and TRBJ2-1, is GAGVSQSPSNKVTEKGKDVELRCDPISGHTALYWYRQSLGQGLEFLIYFQGNSAPDKSGLPSDRFSAERTGGSVSTLTIQRTQQEDSAVYLCASSPPGGSNNEQFFGPGTRLTVL.